The rows below give T cell receptor beta chains drawn from one sample of a study of cytomegalovirus exposure and HLA in healthy donors. Profiling relied on immunoSEQ multiplex PCR, and the TCRdb table lists in-frame clones only, not all of them. The repertoire includes tens of thousands of clones, more than 65% of them detected once, and roughly 9.2% sits in the top ten. Sequencing used PBMCs. The source is a woman between 45 and 65 years old in good health and CMV-seronegative. Both conserved end residues are part of each CDR3. The order of the fields is J gene, CDR3 length, D gene, V gene, CDR3 DNA, CDR3 protein. The D gene is left open where the match is weak.

TRBJ2-1 15 - TRBV9 TGTGCCAGCAGCAAGGAGTTGAACTCCTACAATGAGCAGTTCTTC CASSKELNSYNEQFF
TRBJ1-4 17 - TRBV5-1 TGCGCCAGCAGCTTGGGGGCGAATCAGGGTACGACTGACGGACTGTTTTTT CASSLGANQGTTDGLFF
TRBJ2-3 14 TRBD2 TRBV30 TGTGCCTGGGCGACTAGCGGGAATGCAGATACGCAGTATTTT CAWATSGNADTQYF
TRBJ2-5 14 TRBD1 TRBV19 TGTGCCAGTAGTCCGAGCAGGGGGCTGGAGACCCAGTACTTC CASSPSRGLETQYF
TRBJ2-3 15 - TRBV28 TGTGCCAACAGCCCTACGAAAGTCGAGACAGATACGCAGTATTTT CANSPTKVETDTQYF
TRBJ1-4 13 - TRBV2 TGTGCCAGCAGGGACAGATCGAATGAAAAACTGTTTTTT CASRDRSNEKLFF
TRBJ2-7 18 TRBD2 TRBV7-2 TGTGCCAGCAGCCTACGGACAGGGACTAGCGGGTTTTCCTACGAGCAGTACTTC CASSLRTGTSGFSYEQYF
TRBJ2-7 17 TRBD1 TRBV5-6 TGTGCCAGCAGCTTGTTAGTCCTCGGGGACAGGCCGGGAGAGCAGTACTTC CASSLLVLGDRPGEQYF
TRBJ2-1 11 - TRBV28 TGTGCCAGCTTTCAGTACAATGAGCAGTTCTTC CASFQYNEQFF
TRBJ2-1 16 TRBD2 TRBV5-1 TGCGCCAGCAGCAAGCCCGGGACTAGCGGACCCAATGAGCAGTTCTTC CASSKPGTSGPNEQFF